These T cell receptor beta chains were read from a single sample in a study of blood T cell repertoires in COVID-19. The protocol was immunoSEQ multiplex PCR, while the TCRdb copy is restricted to in-frame clones and leaves out a portion. Of approximately 79,000 clones listed, more than 85% are singletons. Sequencing was carried out using peripheral blood. These TCRs come from a man in his sixties with acute or convalescent COVID-19. Each CDR3 is given with its conserved first and last residue. D genes are given only for firm matches. Rows may omit the clone size; those that give it use once, few, many or a size class.

j_call	v_call	clone_size	d_call	cdr3_nt	cdr3_aa
TRBJ1-5	TRBV4-2	few	.	TGTGCCAGCAGCCAAGTTTGGAAAGGGGGAATTGATCAGCCCCAGCATTTT	CASSQVWKGGIDQPQHF
TRBJ1-5	TRBV9	.	TRBD1	TGTGCCAGCAGCCCCCGGGACAGCCCCGATCAGCCCCAGCATTTT	CASSPRDSPDQPQHF
TRBJ2-2	TRBV29-1	.	.	TGCAGCGTTAAGGGGCTCTCGAACACCGGGGAGCTGTTTTTT	CSVKGLSNTGELFF
TRBJ1-3	TRBV5-1	.	.	TGCGCCAGCAGCCGGGAGATACTTGGAAACACCATATATTTT	CASSREILGNTIYF
TRBJ2-7	TRBV27	.	TRBD1	TGTGCCAGCAGTTCGACAGGGGTAGTCTACGAGCAGTACTTC	CASSSTGVVYEQYF
TRBJ1-3	TRBV28	.	TRBD1	TGTGCCAGCAGGGAACAGGGGGGAAAAGGAAACACCATATATTTT	CASREQGGKGNTIYF
TRBJ2-1	TRBV7-9	.	TRBD2	TGTGCCAGCAGCGATGAAAGCGGGAGGGATATTTACAATGAGCAGTTCTTC	CASSDESGRDIYNEQFF
TRBJ2-7	TRBV19	.	.	TGTGCCAGTAGTATCGACACCCCCTACGAGCAGTACTTC	CASSIDTPYEQYF
TRBJ2-1	TRBV9	.	TRBD1	TGTGCCAGCAGCGTAGCTAACAGGGGAAACAATGAGCAGTTCTTC	CASSVANRGNNEQFF
TRBJ2-7	TRBV20-1	.	TRBD2	TGCAGTGCTAGTGGAGTCGCTAGAACGGCTAGCGGGAACTACGAGCAGTACTTC	CSASGVARTASGNYEQYF
TRBJ2-5	TRBV29-1	.	TRBD2	TGCAGCGTTGCCCAGGGAGGGGTCAGGGAGACCCAGTACTTC	CSVAQGGVRETQYF
TRBJ2-1	TRBV5-4	.	TRBD2	TGTGCCAGCAGCTTGGGACTAGCGGTACATGAGCAGTTCTTC	CASSLGLAVHEQFF
TRBJ2-1	TRBV18	.	TRBD2	TGTGCCAGCTCACGGGAGGGTTTAAGCGTCAACAATGAGCAGTTCTTC	CASSREGLSVNNEQFF
TRBJ1-2	TRBV19	.	TRBD1	TGTGCCAGTAGTACCCCCGGGACAGGGTATGATGGCTACACCTTC	CASSTPGTGYDGYTF
TRBJ1-4	TRBV27	.	.	TGTGCCAGCAGTTTTTCGGGAGGTGCAACTAATGAAAAACTGTTTTTT	CASSFSGGATNEKLFF
TRBJ2-7	TRBV27	.	.	TGTGCCAGCAAGCTCTCCGGGGGAGGAAACAGCTACGAGCAGTACTTC	CASKLSGGGNSYEQYF
TRBJ2-2	TRBV19	.	TRBD2	TGTGCCACCTCACTAGCAGCACCGGGACTAGGATTCGTCGGGGAGCTGTTTTTT	CATSLAAPGLGFVGELFF